A single sample gave rise to the 21 T cell receptor beta chains below, sequenced in a study of PD-1 blockade in classical Hodgkin lymphoma. Relapse was seen in all patients after autologous stem cell transplantation, and brentuximab vedotin exposure was variable. The protocol was immunoSEQ multiplex PCR, while the TCRdb copy is restricted to in-frame clones and leaves out a portion. The repertoire holds around 19,000 clones, with 86% as singletons. This specimen consisted of peripheral blood mononuclear cells (PBMCs), obtained before the second cycle of nivolumab. These receptors were collected from a human donor with classical Hodgkin lymphoma.

The J gene is TRBJ2-7, the V gene TRBV4-2; 10 positions agree with TRBD2. With V trimmed by 2 bases and J by 4 bases, 5 bases remained unmatched. The CDR3 runs 15 residues. CDR1 is LGHNA, CDR2 YNFKEQ, per germline. CDR3 region: CASSQTSGAEYEQYF. The DNA of the CDR3 is TGTGCCAGCAGCCAAACTAGCGGGGCAGAATACGAGCAGTACTTC.

V is TRBV7-9 and J is TRBJ1-6, with D hard to call. Germline V gives CDR1 SEHNR, CDR2 FQNEAQ (reference sequence). The ends were cut back, 0 bases at V and 8 bases at J, with 11 bases in the middle. The CDR3 totals 15 residues. The CDR3 loop is CASSLAAGIDSPLHF. DNA for the CDR3: TGTGCCAGCAGCTTAGCGGCAGGAATAGATTCACCCCTCCACTTT. Combining the CDR3 with reference TRBV7-9 and TRBJ1-6 gives the whole variable domain DTGVSQNPRHKITKRGQNVTFRCDPISEHNRLYWYRQTLGQGPEFLTYFQNEAQLEKSRLLSDRFSAERPKGSFSTLEIQRTEQGDSAMYLCASSLAAGIDSPLHFGNGTRLTVT.

The genes are TRBV5-1 and TRBJ2-7; no reliable D call. The CDR3 is 12 amino acids. CDR1 is SGHRS, CDR2 YFSETQ, per germline. Deletions cut 4 bases from V and 4 bases from J, with 9 bases between. Here the CDR3 DNA reads TGCGCCAGCAGCGTGGTCCCTTACGAGCAGTACTTC. The encoded protein is CASSVVPYEQYF.

The rearrangement joins TRBV5-1 to TRBJ1-4; 7 positions agree with TRBD1. CDR3 length equals 15 residues. Germline CDR1 reads SGHRS; CDR2 reads YFSETQ. Unmatched junction bases numbered 5, after V lost 2 bases and J lost 4 bases. The CDR3 loop reads CASSLRDSSNEKLFF. Here the CDR3 DNA reads TGCGCCAGCAGCTTAAGGGACAGCAGTAATGAAAAACTGTTTTTT. Full variable domain (missing parts from reference TRBV5-1 and TRBJ1-4): KAGVTQTPRYLIKTRGQQVTLSCSPISGHRSVSWYQQTPGQGLQFLFEYFSETQRNKGNFPGRFSGRQFSNSRSEMNVSTLELGDSALYLCASSLRDSSNEKLFFGSGTQLSVL.

The chain carries TRBV6-1 and TRBJ2-7; tentative D call: TRBD2 (7 bases). This CDR3 region has 14 residues. The V end lost 8 bases, the J end lost 5 bases, and 19 bases lay between the germline ends. From germline, CDR1 is MNHNS and CDR2 SASEGT. The chain's CDR3 is CASDGGGGRNEQYF. CDR3 nucleotide sequence: TGTGCCAGCGATGGTGGCGGGGGCCGGAACGAGCAGTACTTC.

The J gene is TRBJ2-7, the V gene TRBV6-6, with a possible D match to TRBD2 (5 bases). Germline CDR1 MNHNY, CDR2 SVGAGI (reference sequence). Trimming shortened V by 5 bases and J by 1 base, and 15 bases separated the two germline ends. This CDR3 comprises 15 residues. The CDR3 coding sequence is TGTGCCAGCAGTGACCTTTCCCGGGGATCCTACGAGCAGTACTTC. Its protein is CASSDLSRGSYEQYF.

This chain links TRBV2 with TRBJ1-2; a possible D gene is TRBD1 (5 bases). This CDR3 has 15 amino acids. Trimming removed 6 bases from V and 4 bases from J, with 18 bases in between. The V gene's germline CDR1 is SNHLY and CDR2 FYNNEI. Here the CDR3 DNA reads TGTGCCAGCAGCGATGGGGACGGAGAGGGCTATGGCTACACCTTC. Amino acids: CASSDGDGEGYGYTF.

The chain has TRBV5-1 and TRBJ1-2; possibly TRBD1 for D (6 bases). Looked up from germline, CDR1 is SGHRS and CDR2 is YFSETQ. The CDR3 length is 13 residues. Trimming shortened V by 1 base and J by 6 bases, and 10 bases separated the two germline ends. CDR3 region: CASSLWGADGYTF. CDR3 DNA sequence: TGCGCCAGCAGCTTGTGGGGGGCTGATGGCTACACCTTC.

The chain uses TRBV18 and TRBJ2-7, with 7 bases matching TRBD1. Trimming removed 2 bases from V and 4 bases from J; junction bases left unmatched: 8. This CDR3 has 15 amino acids. The V gene's germline CDR1 is KGHSH and CDR2 LQKENI. The CDR3 here is CASSPTPGQQYEQYF. Written as DNA, the CDR3 is TGTGCCAGCTCACCAACGCCGGGACAGCAGTACGAGCAGTACTTC.

The CDR3 loop reads CASSPQLETQYF. The CDR3 DNA reads as TGTGCCAGCAGCCCCCAATTAGAGACCCAGTACTTC. The V call is TRBV7-9, the J call TRBJ2-5; D remains unclear. V was cut by 5 bases and J by 4 bases, with 8 bases left in between. Germline V gene sequence: CDR1 SEHNR, CDR2 FQNEAQ (reference sequence). This CDR3 has 12 amino acids.

The rearrangement joins TRBV5-1 to TRBJ1-5; D call uncertain. Germline V gene lookup returns CDR1 SGHRS and CDR2 YFSETQ. The CDR3 has 14 amino acids. The germline V and J ends were trimmed by 5 bases and 0 bases, with 9 bases remaining between them. CDR3 protein: CASSLQDSNQPQHF. CDR3 DNA sequence: TGCGCCAGCAGTCTCCAAGATAGCAATCAGCCCCAGCATTTT.

This rearrangement joins TRBV5-1 to TRBJ2-1, with TRBD2 matching 9 bases. Trimming cost V 2 bases and J 7 bases; bases outside gene matches: 7. CDR1 is SGHRS, CDR2 YFSETQ, per germline. The CDR3 is 15 residues long. The CDR3 sequence is CASSFISGGINEQFF. CDR3 in DNA: TGCGCCAGCAGCTTTATCAGCGGGGGGATTAATGAGCAGTTCTTC.

Notes on this clone: Other nucleotide sequences from this sample produce the same CDR3. The rearrangement joins TRBV5-1 to TRBJ2-3; 11 nucleotides agree with TRBD2. The germline CDR1 and CDR2 sequences are SGHRS and YFSETQ. V was pared by 4 bases and J by 6 bases, with 13 bases of the junction left unmatched. The CDR3 length is 17 residues. This chain's CDR3 is CASSPIPSGGQGDTQYF. CDR3 nucleotides: TGCGCCAGCAGCCCAATCCCTAGCGGGGGGCAGGGGGATACGCAGTATTTT.

The V and J genes are TRBV7-9 and TRBJ2-1, with TRBD2 matching 9 bases. CDR3 length: 15 residues. The V gene's germline CDR1 is SEHNR and CDR2 FQNEAQ (reference sequence). V lost 3 bases and J lost 7; bases outside the gene matches: 7. The CDR3 sequence is CASSFAGGPGNEQFF. The CDR3 region has the DNA TGTGCCAGCAGCTTCGCGGGGGGGCCGGGGAATGAGCAGTTCTTC.

CDR3 coding DNA: TGTGCCAGCAGCCCGGGACAGGGGGTCACTGAAGCTTTCTTT. It encodes CASSPGQGVTEAFF. The chain uses TRBV13 and TRBJ1-1, with 11 bases aligning to TRBD1. CDR1 PRHDT and CDR2 FYEKMQ come from the germline V gene (reference sequence). This CDR3 spans 14 amino acids. J was trimmed by 4 bases and V by 5 bases; bases with no gene match: 3.

The rearrangement joins TRBV4-3 to TRBJ2-5; 8 positions match TRBD2. The CDR3 extends over 19 amino acids. The junction had 17 bases not matched to a gene; V was cut back by 2 bases and J by 3 bases. The V gene's germline CDR1 is LGHNA and CDR2 YSLEER. CDR3 DNA: TGCGCCAGCAGCCAATCTACTAGCGGCCCAATGGGAAGTAAAGAGACCCAGTACTTC. Translation: CASSQSTSGPMGSKETQYF.

The CDR3 DNA follows: TGTGCCAGCAGCTCTGGACTAGCGGTGAACGAGCAGTACTTC. Translated: CASSSGLAVNEQYF. The V and J genes are TRBV7-9 and TRBJ2-7; 10 nucleotides line up with TRBD2. Trimming took 4 bases from V and 5 from J; bases not matched to a gene: 5. This CDR3 has 14 residues. From germline, CDR1 is SEHNR and CDR2 FQNEAQ (reference sequence).

The chain couples TRBV6-1 to TRBJ1-6; 9 bases are a match to TRBD1. The CDR3 extends over 17 amino acids. From germline, CDR1 is MNHNS and CDR2 SASEGT. With 0 bases clipped from V and 7 bases from J, the junction kept 7 bases outside the gene matches. CDR3 in DNA: TGTGCCAGCAGTGAAGCGGCGGGGACAGGGATAAATTCACCCCTCCACTTT. Its protein product is CASSEAAGTGINSPLHF.

This clone was found a few times. The chain is built from TRBV10-2 and TRBJ2-5, with no clear D. Trimming shortened V by 4 bases and J by 5 bases, and 11 bases separated the two germline ends. Germline V gives CDR1 WSHSY, CDR2 SAAADI. This CDR3 region has 13 residues. CDR3 sequence reads: CASSVLQSETQYF. The CDR3 DNA reads TGCGCCAGCAGTGTGTTACAGAGCGAGACCCAGTACTTC.

The chain links TRBV19 to TRBJ1-1, with D perhaps TRBD1 (6 bases). Trimming removed 4 bases from V and 0 bases from J, with 9 bases in between. The CDR3 totals 14 residues. Germline-derived CDR1 and CDR2 are LNHDA and SQIVND (reference sequence). The CDR3 sequence: CASSKGGMNTEAFF. CDR3 coding DNA: TGTGCCAGTAGTAAAGGGGGAATGAACACTGAAGCTTTCTTT.

V usage is TRBV4-3 and J usage is TRBJ1-4, with D possibly matching TRBD1 (5 bases). Trimming stripped 1 base from V and 6 bases from J, with 18 bases between. The CDR3 loop spans 17 amino acids. Germline V gives CDR1 LGHNA, CDR2 YSLEER. CDR3 region: CASSQAYVTVADEKLFF. The DNA of the CDR3 is TGCGCCAGCAGCCAAGCGTATGTGACAGTTGCCGATGAAAAACTGTTTTTT.